One and the same sample provided the 30 T cell receptor beta chains below, sequenced in a study of blood T cells in healthy people across ages. A J-beta primer mix and a sample-barcoded 5' primer were used in a second PCR of about 7 to 12 cycles. From the 5' RACE reads, TCRdb called clonotypes with MiXCR, one entry per CDR3 protein. The sample contains roughly 800,000 distinct CDR3 sequences, roughly 64% of which appear only once. The specimen was blood. These receptors came from a man in his thirties or forties in good health.

This chain joins TRBV28 and TRBJ2-7, with 9 bases identical to TRBD1. The J call could be wrong; TRBJ2-5 is a better fit for the DNA end. The CDR3 loop spans 15 amino acids. Germline V gene lookup returns CDR1 MDHEN and CDR2 SYDVKM. The CDR3 sequence is CASSLEQGAEETQYF. In nucleotides, the CDR3 is TGTGCCAGCAGTTTAGAACAGGGGGCTGAGGAGACCCAGTACTTC.

This clonotype was counted only a few times. This chain links TRBV28 with TRBJ2-1; unclear D gene. With 7 bases removed from V and 9 bases from J, the gap between germline ends came to 10 bases. The CDR3 extends over 11 amino acids. CDR1 and CDR2 from the germline V gene are MDHEN and SYDVKM. The CDR3, as DNA: TGTGCCAGCACCAGAGTAAGTGAGCAGTTCTTC. Its translation is CASTRVSEQFF.

The rearrangement links TRBV7-2 to TRBJ1-3; TRBD1 matches 10 bases. The CDR3 is 15 amino acids. After removal of 6 bases from V and 2 bases from J, the junction contained 4 bases not matched to a gene. The germline gives CDR1 SGHTA, CDR2 FQGNSA. This CDR3 reads CASSHDRGPGNTIYF. CDR3 sequence (DNA): TGTGCCAGCAGTCACGACAGGGGGCCTGGAAACACCATATATTTT.

This clonotype was found a few times. The chain recombines TRBV6-2 or TRBV6-3 with TRBJ1-2, with D maybe TRBD1 (5 bases). V was shortened by 6 bases and J by 8 bases, with 13 bases between the two germline ends. The CDR3 consists of 12 residues. Germline CDR1 reads MNHEY; CDR2 reads SVGEGT. The CDR3 DNA sequence: TGTGCCAGCAGCAGCGGGACGTGGGGCTACACCTTC. Its protein is CASSSGTWGYTF.

This clonotype was picked up a small number of times. This chain uses TRBV4-3 with TRBJ2-1; TRBD2 agrees at 11 bases. Germline V gene data show CDR1 as LGHNA and CDR2 as YSLEER. Trimming removed 3 bases from V and 4 bases from J; junction bases left unmatched: 5. The CDR3 covers 16 residues. CDR3 in amino acids: CASSHSRTSGYNEQFF. CDR3 nucleotides: TGCGCCAGCAGCCATTCAAGGACTAGCGGGTACAATGAGCAGTTCTTC.

V and J are TRBV12-3 or TRBV12-4 and TRBJ1-1, with D tentatively TRBD1 (5 bases). V was trimmed by 5 bases and J by 7 bases, leaving 14 bases between them. This CDR3 contains 13 residues. CDR3 DNA: TGTGCCAGCAGTAACTGGGGGGGTAATGAAGCTTTCTTT. It is translated as CASSNWGGNEAFF.

This clonotype was seen a few times. The rearrangement links TRBV5-1 to TRBJ1-2, with 7 bases fitting TRBD1. The V gene end was trimmed by 4 bases and the J gene end by 4 bases; junction bases not matched to a gene: 7. The germline V gene encodes CDR1 SGHRS and CDR2 YFSETQ. This CDR3 spans 14 amino acids. The CDR3 here is CASSQEGQLYGYTF. CDR3 DNA: TGCGCCAGCAGCCAGGAGGGACAGCTCTATGGCTACACCTTC.

This chain uses TRBV27 with TRBJ1-2; a weak D match, TRBD1 (5 bases). Germline loops: CDR1 MNHEY, CDR2 SMNVEV (reference sequence). Trimming cost V 8 bases and J 5 bases, with 21 bases left between them. This CDR3 has 15 amino acids. The CDR3 nucleotides are TGTGCCAGCGGACTACAAACGCAGGGATTTTATGGCTACACCTTC. This encodes CASGLQTQGFYGYTF.

The chain recombines TRBV7-9 with TRBJ2-5, with D tentatively TRBD1 or TRBD2 (5 bases each). This CDR3 region has 16 residues. Germline V gives CDR1 SEHNR, CDR2 FQNEAQ (reference sequence). V lost 6 bases and J 4 bases, leaving 21 bases between the germline ends. CDR3 in DNA: TGTGCCAGCAGTGTCACGCTAGCCCCCCAGGGAGAGACCCAGTACTTC. As protein: CASSVTLAPQGETQYF.

The V gene is TRBV2, the J gene TRBJ2-5, with TRBD1 identical over 9 bases. Gene TRBJ2-7 matches the end of the DNA better, so the J call may be wrong. The CDR3 has 16 amino acids. Germline CDR1 and CDR2: SNHLY and FYNNEI. CDR3 protein: CASALTGDRETYEQYF. CDR3 in DNA: TGTGCCAGCGCCTTAACCGGGGACAGGGAAACTTACGAGCAGTACTTC.

The chain carries TRBV12-3 or TRBV12-4 and TRBJ1-2; a weak D match, TRBD1 (6 bases). The CDR3 has 11 residues. Trimming pared 8 bases from V and 6 bases from J, leaving 10 bases between. The DNA for the CDR3 is TGTGCCAGCGGCAGGGGCCATGGCTACACCTTC. Encoded protein: CASGRGHGYTF.

About this clonotype: Germline and junction disagree at one end, which may indicate a read error. The chain uses TRBV15 and TRBJ1-2; D might be TRBD1 (6 bases). This CDR3 region has 14 residues. From germline, CDR1 is LNHNV and CDR2 YYDKDF (reference sequence). The CDR3 reads CATSPVGGFDGYTF. CDR3 in DNA: TGCGCCACCAGCCCCGTGGGGGGCTTTGATGGCTACACCTTC.

This clonotype was found once. The CDR3 region is CASNVGANTGELFF. The CDR3 nucleotides read TGTGCCAGTAATGTCGGCGCGAACACCGGGGAGCTGTTTTTT. The chain links TRBV19 to TRBJ2-2, with D uncertain. The germline V gene has CDR1 LNHDA and CDR2 SQIVND (reference sequence). Between the trimmed V and J ends, which lost 7 bases and 0 bases, there was a span of 9 bases. The CDR3 is 14 amino acids. The full variable domain, its missing parts supplied by reference TRBV19 and TRBJ2-2, is DGGITQSPKYLFRKEGQNVTLSCEQNLNHDAMYWYRQDPGQGLRLIYYSQIVNDFQKGDIAEGYSVSREKKESFPLTVTSAQKNPTAFYLCASNVGANTGELFFGEGSRLTVL.

This clonotype has at least ten counts. V gene TRBV3-1 combines with J gene TRBJ2-5; 7 bases are a match to TRBD1. The CDR3 totals 13 residues. After removal of 8 bases from V and 4 bases from J, the junction contained 7 bases not matched to a gene. Per germline, CDR1 LGHDT and CDR2 YNNKEL (reference sequence). CDR3 in amino acids: CASSRQGGETQYF. The CDR3 nucleotides are TGTGCCAGCTCAAGACAGGGTGGAGAGACCCAGTACTTC.

About this clonotype: A read error is possible here, since a much larger clone lies one base away. The chain joins TRBV20-1 to TRBJ2-1; D unresolved. The CDR3 has 12 amino acids. V lost 1 base, J lost 12 bases, and 13 bases lay in between. Per germline, CDR1 DFQATT and CDR2 SNEGSKA (reference sequence). The CDR3 is CSARGSESGQFF. The DNA of the CDR3 is TGCAGTGCTAGAGGTTCTGAGAGTGGGCAGTTCTTC.

This clonotype was counted only a few times. The CDR3 bases are TGTGCCAGCAGCTTAGGCCAGAGAGATTCACCCCTCCACTTT. It is translated as CASSLGQRDSPLHF. This chain joins TRBV7-9 and TRBJ1-6; D gene ambiguous. From germline, CDR1 is SEHNR and CDR2 FQNEAQ (reference sequence). The CDR3 runs 14 residues. Trimming pared 1 base from V and 8 bases from J, leaving 9 bases between.

The genes are TRBV20-1 and TRBJ2-4; TRBD2 matches at 8 bases. The J call may not be correct, given that the DNA end is closer to TRBJ2-7. This CDR3 has 15 residues. Germline V gives CDR1 DFQATT, CDR2 SNEGSKA (reference sequence). The CDR3 region is CSAPKPGLVLYEQYF. Written as DNA, the CDR3 is TGCAGTGCGCCGAAACCGGGACTAGTTCTTTACGAGCAGTACTTC.

CDR3 region: CASSFGEGQYF. The CDR3 nucleotides are TGTGCCAGCAGCTTTGGGGAGGGACAGTACTTC. The rearrangement joins TRBV7-8 to TRBJ2-7; 7 nucleotides agree with TRBD2. With 3 bases clipped from V and 10 bases from J, the junction kept 3 bases outside the gene matches. Germline assignment: CDR1 SGHVS and CDR2 FQNEAQ. CDR3 size: 11 residues.

V and J are TRBV28 and TRBJ2-1; D tentatively reads TRBD1 or TRBD2 (5 bases each). V was clipped by 5 bases and J by 4 bases, with 18 bases between them. CDR1 MDHEN and CDR2 SYDVKM come from the germline V gene. CDR3 size: 16 residues. The CDR3 loop is CASSPTEGRGYNEQFF. CDR3 nucleotides: TGTGCCAGCAGTCCCACAGAGGGAAGGGGTTACAATGAGCAGTTCTTC.

This clonotype was seen just once. The chain employs TRBV24-1 and TRBJ1-2; 7 bases are a match to TRBD1. The length of the CDR3 is 14 residues. Germline CDR1 KGHDR, CDR2 SFDVKD. Trimming removed 3 bases from V and 4 bases from J; junction bases left unmatched: 4. The CDR3 region is CATSDAGTAYGYTF. For the CDR3, the DNA is TGTGCCACCAGTGATGCCGGGACAGCCTATGGCTACACCTTC.

Many counts were recorded for this clonotype. The chain is built from TRBV19 and TRBJ2-1; tentatively, D is TRBD2 (6 bases). The CDR3 has 14 residues. From germline, CDR1 is LNHDA and CDR2 SQIVND (reference sequence). Trimming stripped 5 bases from V and 0 bases from J, with 8 bases between. Written as DNA, the CDR3 is TGTGCCAGTAGTGCGGGGAGCTCCTACAATGAGCAGTTCTTC. It is translated as CASSAGSSYNEQFF. The complete variable domain, with remaining parts taken from reference TRBV19 and TRBJ2-1, reads DGGITQSPKYLFRKEGQNVTLSCEQNLNHDAMYWYRQDPGQGLRLIYYSQIVNDFQKGDIAEGYSVSREKKESFPLTVTSAQKNPTAFYLCASSAGSSYNEQFFGPGTRLTVL.

The chain has TRBV6-6 and TRBJ2-7; no firm D call. V was shortened by 5 bases and J by 2 bases, with 13 bases between the two germline ends. The germline gives CDR1 MNHNY, CDR2 SVGAGI (reference sequence). There are 14 residues in the CDR3. Written as DNA, the CDR3 is TGTGCCAGCAGTCACTTAGTGACGGCCTACGAGCAGTACTTC. The encoded protein is CASSHLVTAYEQYF.

The chain employs TRBV7-2 and TRBJ2-4; D not resolved. The germline V and J ends were trimmed by 5 bases and 0 bases, with 8 bases remaining between them. The CDR3 is 14 amino acids. The germline V gene has CDR1 SGHTA and CDR2 FQGNSA. The CDR3 DNA is TGTGCCAGCAGCGGACGGAGAGCCAAAAACATTCAGTACTTC. Translation: CASSGRRAKNIQYF.

A few counts support this clonotype. This chain links TRBV2 with TRBJ2-1, with TRBD2 as a possible D gene (5 bases). Germline V gene lookup returns CDR1 SNHLY and CDR2 FYNNEI. The CDR3 runs to 13 residues. Trimming stripped 3 bases from V and 7 bases from J, with 10 bases between. The CDR3 DNA follows: TGTGCCAGCAGTGAGTACCCGGGGAATGAGCAGTTCTTC. It encodes CASSEYPGNEQFF.

This sequence joins TRBV7-9 and TRBJ2-5; 10 nucleotides agree with TRBD1. The CDR3 is made up of 14 amino acids. In germline, CDR1 is SEHNR, CDR2 FQNEAQ (reference sequence). Unmatched junction bases numbered 3, after V lost 4 bases and J lost 4 bases. As DNA, the CDR3 is TGTGCCAGCAGCTACGGGACAGGGGCAGAGACCCAGTACTTC. This codes for CASSYGTGAETQYF.

The chain recombines TRBV29-1 with TRBJ1-2, with 7 bases identical to TRBD1. Looked up from germline, CDR1 is SQVTM and CDR2 is ANQGSEA. This CDR3 region has 13 residues. The J segment lost 5 bases and the V segment lost 3 bases, leaving 6 bases of the junction unmatched. The CDR3 DNA follows: TGCAGCGTTGATGGGCAGGGGGGTTATGGCTACACCTTC. Translating it yields CSVDGQGGYGYTF.

This clonotype has just a few counts. The genes are TRBV5-1 and TRBJ2-5, with D unclear. Between the trimmed V and J ends, which lost 3 bases and 2 bases, there was a span of 8 bases. The CDR3 has 13 amino acids. From germline, CDR1 is SGHRS and CDR2 YFSETQ. In DNA form, the CDR3 reads TGCGCCAGCAGCTCCGGGTCGCAAGAGACCCAGTACTTC. Protein: CASSSGSQETQYF.

The rearrangement joins TRBV7-9 to TRBJ2-1; maybe TRBD2 (6 bases). Germline V gene data show CDR1 as SEHNR and CDR2 as FQNEAQ (reference sequence). V was shortened by 1 base and J by 8 bases, with 12 bases between the two germline ends. The CDR3 runs to 14 residues. Here the CDR3 DNA reads TGTGCCAGCAGCTTAGACTGGGGACTGGATGAGCAGTTCTTC. Protein product: CASSLDWGLDEQFF.

This clonotype was picked up a small number of times. The chain has TRBV7-3 and TRBJ2-7; perhaps D is TRBD1 or TRBD2 (6 bases each). The CDR3 totals 21 residues. The V and J ends lost 4 bases and 0 bases respectively, with 31 bases between them. Germline lookup yields CDR1 SGHTA and CDR2 FQGTGA. CDR3 in DNA: TGTGCCAGCAGCTCCGGACCGGAACCCACAGGGAAGAGGGAGGACTCCTACGAGCAGTACTTC. Its protein is CASSSGPEPTGKREDSYEQYF. Drawing the rest from reference TRBV7-3 and TRBJ2-7, the complete variable domain is GAGVSQTPSNKVTEKGKYVELRCDPISGHTALYWYRQSLGQGPEFLIYFQGTGAADDSGLPNDRFFAVRPEGSVSTLKIQRTERGDSAVYLCASSSGPEPTGKREDSYEQYFGPGTRLTVT.

This chain uses TRBV4-1 with TRBJ1-2; the D gene is possibly TRBD1 (6 bases). Germline assignment: CDR1 MGHRA and CDR2 YSYEKL. The CDR3 consists of 15 residues. The V end lost 10 bases, the J end lost 0 bases, and 18 bases lay between the germline ends. In nucleotides, the CDR3 is TGCGCCACCTCAAAAGGAACAGGGACTAACTATGGCTACACCTTC. Translation: CATSKGTGTNYGYTF.